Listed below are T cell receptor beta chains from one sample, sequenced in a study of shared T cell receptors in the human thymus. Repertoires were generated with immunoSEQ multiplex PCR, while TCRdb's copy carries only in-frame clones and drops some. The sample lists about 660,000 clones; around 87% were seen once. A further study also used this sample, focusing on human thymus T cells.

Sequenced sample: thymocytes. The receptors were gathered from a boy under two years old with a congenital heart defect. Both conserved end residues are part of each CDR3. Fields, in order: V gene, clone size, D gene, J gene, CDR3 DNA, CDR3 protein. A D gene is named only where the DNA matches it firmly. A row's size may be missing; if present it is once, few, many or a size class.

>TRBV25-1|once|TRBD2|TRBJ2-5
TGTGCCAGCAACGGAACTGCGGGAGGGAAAGAGACCCAGTACTTC
CASNGTAGGKETQYF
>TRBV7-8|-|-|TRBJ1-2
TGTGCCAGCAGCTTAGCACAGGTTAACTATGGCTACACCTTC
CASSLAQVNYGYTF
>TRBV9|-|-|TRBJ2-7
TGTGCCAGCAGCCCAAAGGGGGGGCGGCAAGAGCAGTACTTC
CASSPKGGRQEQYF
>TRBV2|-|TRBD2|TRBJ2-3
TGTGCCAGCAGTGAACAGGGTGGGACTACTTCTGTAGATACGCAGTATTTT
CASSEQGGTTSVDTQYF
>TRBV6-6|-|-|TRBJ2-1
TGTGCCAGCAGTTTTTTCCCAGTGCTTTACAATGAGCAGTTCTTC
CASSFFPVLYNEQFF
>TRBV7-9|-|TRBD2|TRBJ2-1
TGTGCCAGCAGCTTAGGCCGACTAGCGGGAGGGCCTAGGAATGAGCAGTTCTTC
CASSLGRLAGGPRNEQFF
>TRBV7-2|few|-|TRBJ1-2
TGTGCCAGCACAGATAACTATGGCTACACCTTC
CASTDNYGYTF
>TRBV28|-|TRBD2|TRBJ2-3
TGTGCCAGCACCCACCAGTACCCAGCGGGAGTGTCGGCAGATACGCAGTATTTT
CASTHQYPAGVSADTQYF
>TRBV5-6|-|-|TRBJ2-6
TGTGGGGGGGGCAGGCCCTCTGGGGCCAACGTCCTGACTTTC
CGGGRPSGANVLTF
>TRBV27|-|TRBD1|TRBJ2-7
TGTGCCAGCAGTTTAAGACAGGGGGCGGTCAACGAGCAGTACTTC
CASSLRQGAVNEQYF
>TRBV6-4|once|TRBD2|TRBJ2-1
TGTGCCAGCAGTACCAGGGCCTCTAGCGGGAGCTTTGTCGATGAGCAGTTCTTC
CASSTRASSGSFVDEQFF
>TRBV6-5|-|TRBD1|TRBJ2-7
TGTGCCAGCAGTACAGGGGCCCCCTACGAGCAGTACTTC
CASSTGAPYEQYF
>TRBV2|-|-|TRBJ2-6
TGTGCCATTAGGGGCCGCCGCTCCTCTGGGGCCAACGTCCTGACTTTC
CAIRGRRSSGANVLTF
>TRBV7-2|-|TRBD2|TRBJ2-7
TGTGCCAGCAGCGCCTCCTTAGGGCTAGCGGGACCCTACGAGCAGTACTTC
CASSASLGLAGPYEQYF
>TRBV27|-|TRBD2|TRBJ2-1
TGTGCCAGCAGTCTACCGGGACTAGCGGTACAGGGTGAGCAGTTCTTC
CASSLPGLAVQGEQFF
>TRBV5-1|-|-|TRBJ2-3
TGCGCCAGCAGCTTGGCCGAGGTTGGTATCACAGATACGCAGTATTTT
CASSLAEVGITDTQYF
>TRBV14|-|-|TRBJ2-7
TGTGCCAGCAGCCAAGACAGGTACGAGCAGTACTTC
CASSQDRYEQYF
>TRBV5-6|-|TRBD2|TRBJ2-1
TGTGCCAGCAGCGGACTAGCGGGACGGGGAAATGAGCAGTTCTTC
CASSGLAGRGNEQFF
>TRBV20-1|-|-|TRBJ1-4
TGCAGTGCTTATAATGAAAAACTGTTTTTT
CSAYNEKLFF
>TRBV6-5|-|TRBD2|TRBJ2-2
TGTGCCAGCAGTTACAGAGCGGGGAGCAACACCGGGGAGCTGTTTTTT
CASSYRAGSNTGELFF
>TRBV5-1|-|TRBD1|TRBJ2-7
TGCGCCAGCAGCTTCGAATCGGGACAGGGTCGTACGGAGCAGTACTTC
CASSFESGQGRTEQYF
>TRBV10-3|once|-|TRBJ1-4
TGTGCCATCAGTGAGGGGGCTGGTGAAAAACTGTTTTTT
CAISEGAGEKLFF
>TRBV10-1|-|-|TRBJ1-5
TGCGCCAGCAGTGATAACGGGGATAGCAATCAGCCCCAGCATTTT
CASSDNGDSNQPQHF
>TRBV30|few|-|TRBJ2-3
TGTGCCTGGGTCCGTTGGACAGAAAAGGGAGATACGCAGTATTTT
CAWVRWTEKGDTQYF
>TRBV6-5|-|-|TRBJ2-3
TGTGCCAGCAGTTACTCGATAGAACTAGATACGCAGTATTTT
CASSYSIELDTQYF
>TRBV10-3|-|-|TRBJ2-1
TGTGCCATCAGACCACAGGGAAACGGTATCCACAATGAGCAGTTCTTC
CAIRPQGNGIHNEQFF
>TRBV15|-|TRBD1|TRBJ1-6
TGTGCCACCAGCAGAGGGACAGGGAGCTCCTATAATTCCCCCCTCCACTTT
CATSRGTGSSYNSPLHF
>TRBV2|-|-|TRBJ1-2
TGTGCCAGCAGGCACAAGGGGCATGGCTACACCTTC
CASRHKGHGYTF